Given below is one T cell receptor beta chain in context. Its specificity is not known. This specimen comes from a study of OX40 agonist ivuxolimab in advanced cancers. At the level of the study: The dose-escalation cohort was about 87% male, with a mean age of approximately 61 years, ranging about 20 to 79. Partial response was recorded in three patients: one hepatocellular carcinoma and two cutaneous melanoma cases.

Study findings and constraints: The study found that CD8+ T cells averaged more expanded clones than CD4+.

CDR1 and CDR2 (germline): SNHLY, FYNNEI. Trimming took off 8 bases at V and 3 bases at J, with 10 bases between the two ends. CDR3 length equals 12 residues. Libraries were prepared by immunoSEQ multiplex PCR; TCRdb keeps only in-frame clonotypes and omits some of them. The data show fewer than 85,000 clones, more than 60% seen once. This sequence originates from an adult with an advanced solid tumor such as melanoma, head and neck, liver or kidney cancer. This rearrangement joins TRBV2 to TRBJ2-5; a possible D gene is TRBD2 (6 bases). The sample in question was CD4+ or CD8+ T cells sorted from blood, obtained in a trial of the OX40 agonist ivuxolimab. CDR3 sequence reads: CASGGTEETQYF. The CDR3 DNA reads TGTGCCAGCGGGGGGACTGAAGAGACCCAGTACTTC.